This TCR beta chain was identified during a study of cytomegalovirus exposure and HLA in healthy donors. The study, taken as a whole, reports: Confirmation was obtained in vitro that a few CMV-associated chains are specific for CMV antigens.

The CDR3 has 19 amino acids. Germline assignment: CDR1 SGHTA and CDR2 FQGNSA. Trimming took 0 bases from V and 2 from J; bases not matched to a gene: 8. Comments on this clone: Antigen specificity is unknown.

Amplification used 60 Vbeta primers and 13 Jbeta primers. Using immunoSEQ multiplex PCR, the repertoire was profiled, and TCRdb retains in-frame clones only, with some absent. The sample holds 150,000 or so clones, approximately 75% seen once. The sequence came from a man aged 18 to 29 in good health and CMV-seronegative. The gene calls are TRBV7-2 and TRBJ2-3, with TRBD2 matching 13 bases. Material for sequencing was PBMCs. The CDR3 DNA reads TGTGCCAGCAGCTTAGCGGTCCCGGGACTAGCGGGGTCCACAGATACGCAGTATTTT. Amino acid sequence: CASSLAVPGLAGSTDTQYF.